This T cell receptor beta chain was profiled in a study of T-cell reconstitution after alpha-beta-depleted transplantation in children. A library of TCRbeta sequences, prepared with unique molecular identifiers, was generated. TCRdb used MiXCR to reprocess the PCR reads, holding one entry per CDR3 protein. The table has about 400,000 distinct CDR3 sequences, 20% seen once. This clonotype has just a few counts. The V gene end was trimmed by 6 bases and the J gene end by 4 bases; junction bases not matched to a gene: 13. This CDR3 contains 17 residues. The germline gives CDR1 ENHRY, CDR2 SYGVKD. The V and J genes are TRBV10-3 and TRBJ2-7; TRBD2 matches 12 bases. This specimen was PBMCs from the stem cell graft donor, taken from the stem cell graft. This receptor was obtained from a human donor who donated a stem cell graft to a child with acute myeloid leukemia. The CDR3 loop reads CAIRGGTTSGRFYEQYF. In DNA, the CDR3 is TGTGCCATCAGGGGGGGAACCACTAGCGGGAGGTTTTACGAGCAGTACTTC.